This T cell receptor beta chain is drawn from a study of T cells expressing NK-cell markers. Study overall: Seven sequenced donors out of eight were HCMV-seropositive, one seronegative. Points from the study as a whole: The CD3+CD56-NKG2C+ fraction was also led by these clonotypes in a few donors.

From germline, CDR1 is DFQATT and CDR2 SNEGSKA (reference sequence). The CDR3 has 13 amino acids. Synthesis of TCR beta cDNA relied on 5'RACE template switching carrying UMIs. TCRdb reprocessed the 5' RACE reads, keeping one entry per CDR3 protein, no DNA. The sample yields more than 400,000 distinct CDR3 sequences, of which the top ten take up under 7.5%. Details on this clonotype: Its antigen is unknown.

Sequencing was performed on blood T cells: a sorted CD56 or NKG2C T cell subset, CD4+ or CD8+ T cells, or bulk PBMC T cells (not recorded which). This sequence was found in a woman between 18 and 69 years old in good health. The chain employs TRBV20-1 and TRBJ1-4; the TCRdb D gene call, TRBD1, has no DNA to confirm it. CDR3 sequence reads: CSAAPGGNEKLFF.